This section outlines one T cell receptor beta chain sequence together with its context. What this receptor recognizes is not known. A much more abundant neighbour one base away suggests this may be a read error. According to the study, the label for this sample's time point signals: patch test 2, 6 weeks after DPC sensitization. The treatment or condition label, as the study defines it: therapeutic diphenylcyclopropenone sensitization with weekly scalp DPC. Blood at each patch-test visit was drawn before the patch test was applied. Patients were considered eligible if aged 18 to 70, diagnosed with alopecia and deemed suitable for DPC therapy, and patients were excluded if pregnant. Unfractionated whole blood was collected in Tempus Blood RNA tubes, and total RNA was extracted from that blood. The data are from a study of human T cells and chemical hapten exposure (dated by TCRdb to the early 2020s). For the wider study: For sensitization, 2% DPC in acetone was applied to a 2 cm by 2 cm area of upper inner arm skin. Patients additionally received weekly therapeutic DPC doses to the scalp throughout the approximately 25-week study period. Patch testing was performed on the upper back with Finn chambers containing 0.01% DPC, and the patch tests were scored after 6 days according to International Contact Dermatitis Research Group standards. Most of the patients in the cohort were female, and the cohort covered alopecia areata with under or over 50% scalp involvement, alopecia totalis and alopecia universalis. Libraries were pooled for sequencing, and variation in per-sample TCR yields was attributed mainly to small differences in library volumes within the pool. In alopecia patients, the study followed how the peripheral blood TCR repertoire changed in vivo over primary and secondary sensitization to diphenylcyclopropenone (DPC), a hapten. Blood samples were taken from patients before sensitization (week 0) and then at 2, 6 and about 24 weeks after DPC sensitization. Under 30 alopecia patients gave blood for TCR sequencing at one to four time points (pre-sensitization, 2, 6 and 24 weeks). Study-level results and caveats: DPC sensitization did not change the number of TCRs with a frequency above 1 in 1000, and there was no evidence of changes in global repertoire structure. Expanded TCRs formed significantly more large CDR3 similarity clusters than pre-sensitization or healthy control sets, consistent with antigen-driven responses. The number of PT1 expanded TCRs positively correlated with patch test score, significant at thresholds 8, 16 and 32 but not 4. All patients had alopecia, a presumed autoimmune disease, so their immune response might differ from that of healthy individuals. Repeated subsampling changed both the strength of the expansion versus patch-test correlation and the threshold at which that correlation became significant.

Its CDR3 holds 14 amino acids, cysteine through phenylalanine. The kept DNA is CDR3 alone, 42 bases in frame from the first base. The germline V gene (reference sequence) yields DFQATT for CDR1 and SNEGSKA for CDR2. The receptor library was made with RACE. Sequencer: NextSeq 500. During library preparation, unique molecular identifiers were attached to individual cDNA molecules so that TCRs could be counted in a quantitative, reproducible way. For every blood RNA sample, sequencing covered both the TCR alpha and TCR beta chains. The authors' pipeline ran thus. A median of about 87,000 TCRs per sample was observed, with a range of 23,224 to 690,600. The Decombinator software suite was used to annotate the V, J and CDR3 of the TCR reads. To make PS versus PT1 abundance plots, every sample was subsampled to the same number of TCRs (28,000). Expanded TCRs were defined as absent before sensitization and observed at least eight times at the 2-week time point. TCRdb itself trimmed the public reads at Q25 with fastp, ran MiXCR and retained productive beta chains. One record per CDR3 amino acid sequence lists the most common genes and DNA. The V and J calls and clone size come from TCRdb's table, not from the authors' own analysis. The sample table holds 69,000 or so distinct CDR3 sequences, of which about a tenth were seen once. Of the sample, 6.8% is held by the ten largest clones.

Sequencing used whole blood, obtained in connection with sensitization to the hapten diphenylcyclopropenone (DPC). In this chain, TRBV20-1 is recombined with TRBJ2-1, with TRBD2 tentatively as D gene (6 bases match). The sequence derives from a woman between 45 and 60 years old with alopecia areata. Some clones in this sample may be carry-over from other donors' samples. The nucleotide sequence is TGCAGTGTTAGAGTGCAGGGAGGTCGGCATGAGCAGTTCTTC. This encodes CSVRVQGGRHEQFF.